A selection of T cell receptor beta chains follows, all from one sample in a study of CD8 T cells in Susac syndrome. TCRdb passed the immunoSEQ multiplex PCR reads through MiXCR, listing each CDR3 protein once. The repertoire holds roughly 150,000 distinct CDR3 sequences, with 85% to 95% as singletons. The specimen was CD4+ T cells from PBMCs. The receptor set was obtained from a human donor with Susac syndrome. Both conserved end residues are part of each CDR3. The order of the fields is D gene, clone size, V gene, J gene, CDR3 protein, CDR3 DNA. A D gene is named only where the DNA matches it firmly. For some rows the clone size is stated as once, few or many, or as a class when expanded; others skip it.

d_gene: TRBD1; abundance: NA; v_gene: TRBV19; j_gene: TRBJ1-5; CDR3aa: CASSITRQGGNQPQHF; CDR3nt: TGTGCCAGTAGTATTACTCGACAGGGAGGCAATCAGCCCCAGCATTTT
d_gene: NA; abundance: NA; v_gene: TRBV7-2; j_gene: TRBJ2-7; CDR3aa: CASSLVRQGGDEQYF; CDR3nt: TGTGCCAGCAGCTTAGTGCGGCAGGGTGGGGACGAGCAGTACTTC
d_gene: NA; abundance: NA; v_gene: TRBV6-2/TRBV6-3; j_gene: TRBJ2-2; CDR3aa: CASSQAPGTGELFF; CDR3nt: TGTGCCAGCAGTCAGGCCCCAGGGACCGGGGAGCTGTTTTTT
d_gene: TRBD1; abundance: NA; v_gene: TRBV2; j_gene: TRBJ2-7; CDR3aa: CASSDRGLGEQYF; CDR3nt: TGTGCCAGCAGTGACAGGGGGCTGGGGGAGCAGTACTTC
d_gene: NA; abundance: NA; v_gene: TRBV29-1; j_gene: TRBJ2-1; CDR3aa: CSASGAIGGHEQFF; CDR3nt: TGCAGCGCCTCCGGGGCCATCGGGGGGCATGAGCAGTTCTTC
d_gene: NA; abundance: NA; v_gene: TRBV11-2; j_gene: TRBJ1-2; CDR3aa: CASSLGRVYYGYTF; CDR3nt: TGTGCCAGCAGCTTAGGAAGGGTCTACTATGGCTACACCTTC
d_gene: NA; abundance: NA; v_gene: TRBV12-5; j_gene: TRBJ2-7; CDR3aa: CASGNGRNYEQYF; CDR3nt: TGTGCTAGTGGTAACGGACGGAACTACGAGCAGTACTTC
d_gene: NA; abundance: NA; v_gene: TRBV15; j_gene: TRBJ1-1; CDR3aa: CATRVREDGRGGEAFF; CDR3nt: TGTGCCACCAGGGTTCGTGAGGACGGTCGAGGCGGTGAAGCTTTCTTT
d_gene: NA; abundance: NA; v_gene: TRBV11-2; j_gene: TRBJ2-7; CDR3aa: CASSLKRVLGEQYF; CDR3nt: TGTGCCAGCAGCTTAAAAAGGGTTCTAGGGGAGCAGTACTTC
d_gene: NA; abundance: once; v_gene: TRBV9; j_gene: TRBJ2-1; CDR3aa: CASSSGTYNEQFF; CDR3nt: TGTGCCAGCAGTAGCGGTACCTACAATGAGCAGTTCTTC
d_gene: NA; abundance: NA; v_gene: TRBV5-4; j_gene: TRBJ1-2; CDR3aa: CASSLAQGRGYTF; CDR3nt: TGTGCCAGCAGCTTGGCTCAGGGACGTGGCTACACCTTC
d_gene: NA; abundance: NA; v_gene: TRBV12-3/TRBV12-4; j_gene: TRBJ1-2; CDR3aa: CASSLAGQIPFYGYTF; CDR3nt: TGTGCCAGCAGTTTAGCCGGACAGATCCCCTTCTATGGCTACACCTTC
d_gene: NA; abundance: NA; v_gene: TRBV18; j_gene: TRBJ2-7; CDR3aa: CASSEGSYEQYF; CDR3nt: TGTGCCAGCTCAGAGGGGTCCTACGAGCAGTACTTC
d_gene: TRBD1; abundance: NA; v_gene: TRBV6-1; j_gene: TRBJ2-4; CDR3aa: CASSQPGTVMTKNIQYF; CDR3nt: TGTGCCAGCAGCCAACCCGGGACAGTCATGACCAAAAACATTCAGTACTTC
d_gene: NA; abundance: once; v_gene: TRBV20-1; j_gene: TRBJ2-5; CDR3aa: CSATAGPSQETQYF; CDR3nt: TGCAGTGCTACAGCCGGCCCCTCCCAAGAGACCCAGTACTTC
d_gene: TRBD1; abundance: NA; v_gene: TRBV20-1; j_gene: TRBJ2-1; CDR3aa: CSARDRAKNNEQFF; CDR3nt: TGCAGTGCTAGGGACAGGGCGAAAAACAATGAGCAGTTCTTC
d_gene: TRBD1; abundance: NA; v_gene: TRBV19; j_gene: TRBJ2-4; CDR3aa: CASSARQGARNIQYF; CDR3nt: TGTGCCAGTAGTGCCAGACAGGGGGCACGGAACATTCAGTACTTC
d_gene: TRBD1; abundance: NA; v_gene: TRBV15; j_gene: TRBJ2-5; CDR3aa: CATSRLPGQRETQYF; CDR3nt: TGTGCCACCAGCAGGCTCCCGGGACAGAGAGAGACCCAGTACTTC
d_gene: TRBD2; abundance: NA; v_gene: TRBV7-2; j_gene: TRBJ2-5; CDR3aa: CASSSKRGGVETQYF; CDR3nt: TGTGCCAGCAGCTCCAAGCGGGGGGGCGTTGAGACCCAGTACTTC